One T cell receptor beta chain is described in this entry. Its specificity is unknown. The sample belongs to a study of shared clonotypes between healthy human individuals. Whole-study context: Sampling drew on donors who were a couple of women and three men aged 18 to 49. Overall study results and limits: On the whole, naive subsets had larger estimated richness than memory subsets had. Sampling covered nothing but blood. Tissue TCR repertoires likely differ from those found in blood.

Clones were read by immunoSEQ multiplex PCR, and TCRdb kept only the in-frame ones, dropping some. Among over a million clones listed, about 96% were seen once. V was pared by 7 bases and J by 0 bases, with 4 bases of the junction left unmatched. CDR3 size: 14 residues. Germline V CDR1 and CDR2: SGHRS, YFSETQ. The sequencing sample was made of naive CD4+ T cells sorted from blood. Specified subset: CD45RA+ positively selected. The TCR sequence derives from a man younger than 40 in good health. The chain joins TRBV5-1 to TRBJ2-1; 7 nucleotides line up with TRBD2. CDR3 residues: CASEPGGSYNEQFF. Written as DNA, the CDR3 is TGCGCCAGCGAACCGGGAGGCTCCTACAATGAGCAGTTCTTC.